A selection of T cell receptor beta chains follows, all from one sample in a study of cytomegalovirus exposure and HLA in healthy donors. Sequencing was performed with immunoSEQ multiplex PCR; in TCRdb, only in-frame clones are kept and a portion is missing. This sample yields 76,000 or so clones, of which less than 80% are seen a single time; roughly 8.9% belongs to the top ten. Sequenced sample: PBMCs. The receptors derive from a woman in her forties in good health and CMV-seropositive. CDR3s include the opening cysteine and the closing phenylalanine or tryptophan. Each record gives: clone size, J gene, V gene, D gene, CDR3 protein, CDR3 DNA. D genes are given only for firm matches. Rows give clone size only sometimes, using once, few, many, or a class for an expanded clone.

>-|TRBJ1-1|TRBV27|-
CASSLNDITEAFF
TGTGCCAGCAGTTTAAACGACATCACTGAAGCTTTCTTT
>-|TRBJ1-2|TRBV7-3|-
CASSSTDSYGYTF
TGTGCCAGCAGCTCGACTGATTCCTATGGCTACACCTTC
>-|TRBJ1-2|TRBV9|-
CASSTDPEGYGYTF
TGTGCCAGCAGCACCGACCCAGAGGGATATGGCTACACCTTC
>-|TRBJ2-7|TRBV5-1|-
CASRRGLPSYEQYF
TGCGCCAGCAGGCGCGGACTGCCCTCCTACGAGCAGTACTTC
>-|TRBJ1-3|TRBV7-9|TRBD1
CASSLGTGENTIYF
TGTGCCAGCAGCTTAGGGACAGGAGAGAACACCATATATTTT
>-|TRBJ2-2|TRBV4-2|-
CASSSENTGELFF
TGTGCCAGCAGCTCAGAGAACACCGGGGAGCTGTTTTTT
>-|TRBJ2-4|TRBV28|TRBD1
CASSSIEGASHIQYF
TGTGCCAGCAGTTCCATCGAGGGGGCCTCCCACATTCAGTACTTC
>once|TRBJ2-1|TRBV9|TRBD2
CASSTLAGGPNEQFF
TGTGCCAGCAGCACCCTAGCGGGGGGGCCCAATGAGCAGTTCTTC
>-|TRBJ2-7|TRBV7-6|TRBD1
CASSLAGQPYEQYF
TGTGCCAGCAGCTTAGCGGGACAGCCCTACGAGCAGTACTTC
>once|TRBJ1-5|TRBV19|-
CASTWEDSFGNQPQHF
TGTGCCAGTACATGGGAGGATTCGTTCGGCAATCAGCCCCAGCATTTT
>-|TRBJ2-2|TRBV19|TRBD2
CASSFFLTSGINTGELFF
TGTGCCAGTAGTTTTTTCCTGACTAGCGGGATTAACACCGGGGAGCTGTTTTTT
>-|TRBJ1-5|TRBV9|-
CASSGTVFSNQPQHF
TGTGCCAGCAGCGGGACAGTATTCAGCAATCAGCCCCAGCATTTT
>once|TRBJ1-2|TRBV6-6|-
CASSRESNYGYTF
TGTGCCAGCAGTCGAGAAAGTAACTATGGCTACACCTTC
>-|TRBJ1-2|TRBV18|-
CASSAGDTGPGYTF
TGTGCCAGCTCGGCTGGGGACACCGGCCCTGGCTACACCTTC
>few|TRBJ2-1|TRBV4-2|TRBD2
CASSQAGTSGYNEQFF
TGTGCCAGCAGCCAGGCCGGGACTAGCGGGTACAATGAGCAGTTCTTC
>-|TRBJ2-5|TRBV4-2|TRBD1
CASSLHSGTGGRETQYF
TGTGCCAGCAGCTTACACTCCGGGACAGGGGGCCGAGAGACCCAGTACTTC
>-|TRBJ1-5|TRBV2|-
CASTEDSINQPQHF
TGTGCCAGCACCGAGGACTCAATCAATCAGCCCCAGCATTTT
>-|TRBJ2-7|TRBV5-1|-
CASSLKDTGYEQYF
TGCGCCAGCAGCTTGAAGGACACGGGCTACGAGCAGTACTTC
>-|TRBJ1-2|TRBV6-5|-
CASSYSQGLDYGYTF
TGTGCCAGCAGTTACTCTCAGGGCTTGGACTATGGCTACACCTTC
>-|TRBJ2-7|TRBV30|-
CALGGASYEQYF
TGTGCCTTGGGGGGGGCCTCCTACGAGCAGTACTTC
>-|TRBJ2-7|TRBV6-1|TRBD2
CASKVGLASEEQYF
TGTGCCAGCAAGGTGGGACTAGCTTCTGAGGAGCAGTACTTC
>once|TRBJ1-2|TRBV5-6|-
CASSLSPVRYGYTF
TGTGCCAGCAGCTTGTCCCCCGTTCGCTATGGCTACACCTTC
>-|TRBJ2-7|TRBV7-8|TRBD2
CASSHAHSGVYEQYF
TGTGCCAGCAGCCACGCACATAGCGGGGTCTACGAGCAGTACTTC
>-|TRBJ1-1|TRBV18|-
CASSPVGFQGRNLLNTEAFF
TGTGCCAGCTCACCAGTTGGGTTTCAGGGGCGCAATTTATTGAACACTGAAGCTTTCTTT
>-|TRBJ2-1|TRBV7-3|TRBD2
CASSSGLAGYNEQFF
TGTGCCAGCAGCTCGGGACTAGCGGGGTACAATGAGCAGTTCTTC
>-|TRBJ2-1|TRBV27|-
CASSRNPGYNEQFF
TGTGCCAGCAGTCGAAACCCGGGATACAATGAGCAGTTCTTC
>-|TRBJ1-5|TRBV27|-
CASSLSGANQPQHF
TGTGCCAGCAGTTTATCAGGGGCTAATCAGCCCCAGCATTTT
>few|TRBJ2-5|TRBV10-3|-
CAISMGSAGETQYF
TGTGCCATCAGTATGGGGTCAGCGGGAGAGACCCAGTACTTC
>-|TRBJ2-1|TRBV27|TRBD1
CASSWTGLRNEQFF
TGTGCCAGCAGTTGGACAGGGTTGCGGAATGAGCAGTTCTTC
>-|TRBJ1-2|TRBV28|TRBD1
CASTQGARYGYTF
TGTGCCAGCACACAGGGGGCGCGGTATGGCTACACCTTC
>-|TRBJ2-5|TRBV19|TRBD2
CASSVSGGLETQYF
TGTGCCAGTAGCGTTAGCGGGGGACTAGAGACCCAGTACTTC
>-|TRBJ1-6|TRBV6-4|TRBD1
CASSDPLTGWCNSPLHF
TGTGCCAGCAGTGATCCTCTGACAGGGTGGTGTAATTCACCCCTCCACTTT
>-|TRBJ2-5|TRBV13|TRBD1
CASSGTGKETQYF
TGTGCCAGCAGTGGGACAGGGAAAGAGACCCAGTACTTC
>-|TRBJ2-2|TRBV6-1|TRBD2
CASIGLAGQGELFF
TGTGCCAGCATCGGACTAGCGGGTCAAGGGGAGCTGTTTTTT
>-|TRBJ1-2|TRBV19|TRBD1
CASSIPGQGIDGYTF
TGTGCCAGTAGTATTCCGGGACAGGGTATCGATGGCTACACCTTC
>-|TRBJ2-7|TRBV4-1|TRBD1
CASSQEGTGYHEQYF
TGCGCCAGCAGCCAAGAAGGGACAGGGTACCACGAGCAGTACTTC
>-|TRBJ1-6|TRBV7-9|-
CASTIPWGGDSPLHF
TGTGCCAGCACCATCCCGTGGGGCGGAGATTCACCCCTCCACTTT
>-|TRBJ2-7|TRBV11-3|-
CASSLGAGEQYF
TGTGCCAGCAGCTTAGGGGCCGGCGAGCAGTACTTC